The 20 T cell receptor beta chains presented below share a single source sample, sequenced in a study of OX40 agonist ivuxolimab in advanced cancers. Repertoires were generated with immunoSEQ multiplex PCR, while TCRdb's copy carries only in-frame clones and drops some. Here the sample spans about 64,000 clones, 80% to 90% being singletons. This specimen was CD4+ or CD8+ T cells sorted from blood, taken in a trial of the OX40 agonist ivuxolimab. All receptors derive from an adult with an advanced solid tumor such as melanoma, head and neck, liver or kidney cancer.

This clone appeared a few times. The V and J genes are TRBV7-9 and TRBJ1-1, with D maybe TRBD1 (6 bases). The CDR3 is 17 residues long. V lost 5 bases to trimming and J lost 3 bases, with 22 bases between them. Per germline, CDR1 SEHNR and CDR2 FQNEAQ (reference sequence). Written as DNA, the CDR3 is TGTGCCAGCAGCCCTTCTATGCTGGCAGGGGCGTACACTGAAGCTTTCTTT. It yields the protein CASSPSMLAGAYTEAFF.

The chain couples TRBV10-1 to TRBJ2-1; 9 bases line up with TRBD2. The germline gives CDR1 WNHNN, CDR2 SYGVQD (reference sequence). This CDR3 spans 18 amino acids. V lost 2 bases to trimming and J lost 0 bases; unmatched junction nucleotides: 8. The CDR3 protein is CASSEVPGLASSYNEQFF. CDR3 nucleotides: TGCGCCAGCAGTGAGGTTCCCGGACTAGCGAGCTCCTACAATGAGCAGTTCTTC.

CDR3 sequence reads: CASIRGGNTEAFF. The CDR3 DNA is TGTGCCAGCATCCGAGGGGGGAACACTGAAGCTTTCTTT. The genes are TRBV28 and TRBJ1-1; possibly TRBD1 for D (6 bases). The CDR3 is made up of 13 amino acids. V was cut by 7 bases and J by 1 base, with 10 bases left in between. The germline V gene has CDR1 MDHEN and CDR2 SYDVKM.

The sample holds one count of this clone. V is TRBV28 and J is TRBJ1-2, with a weak D call TRBD1 (6 bases). Germline CDR1 is MDHEN and CDR2 is SYDVKM. CDR3 length equals 13 residues. The V end was cut by 8 bases, the J end by 7 bases, with 17 bases between. The CDR3 bases are TGTGCCAGCGAACTACAGGGTGTTGGTGGCTACACCTTC. This sequence encodes CASELQGVGGYTF.

This clone was seen a single time. Other DNA sequences in this sample translate to the same CDR3. The J gene is TRBJ1-2, the V gene TRBV6-1; a possible D gene is TRBD1 (6 bases). This CDR3 is 14 amino acids long. The V and J ends lost 3 bases and 4 bases respectively, with 12 bases between them. Germline CDR1 reads MNHNS; CDR2 reads SASEGT. CDR3 residues: CASSEGGGGYGYTF. The CDR3 DNA reads TGTGCCAGCAGTGAGGGCGGGGGCGGCTATGGCTACACCTTC.

The chain has TRBV18 and TRBJ2-5, with TRBD1 identical over 11 bases. CDR1 and CDR2 (germline): KGHSH, LQKENI. This CDR3 has 16 amino acids. The trim removed 1 base at V and 5 bases at J, leaving 6 bases unmatched. The CDR3 DNA reads TGTGCCAGCTCACCACTTGGACAGGGGGCCTGGGAGACCCAGTACTTC. Protein sequence: CASSPLGQGAWETQYF.

The chain couples TRBV5-1 to TRBJ1-3; D might be TRBD1 (6 bases). The CDR3 is made up of 16 amino acids. The V gene's germline CDR1 is SGHRS and CDR2 YFSETQ. V was cut by 3 bases and J by 0 bases, with 13 bases left in between. CDR3: CASSSKDRSSGNTIYF. The CDR3, as DNA: TGCGCCAGCAGCTCTAAAGACAGGAGCTCTGGAAACACCATATATTTT.

V gene TRBV6-5 combines with J gene TRBJ2-7; weak D call: TRBD1 (6 bases). CDR1 and CDR2 (germline): MNHEY, SVGAGI. The V end was cut by 5 bases, the J end by 0 bases, with 8 bases between. This CDR3 region has 13 residues. The CDR3 reads CASSTGPSYEQYF. CDR3 coding DNA: TGTGCCAGCAGTACAGGGCCCTCCTACGAGCAGTACTTC.

This clone has just a few counts. The chain uses TRBV23-1 and TRBJ1-5; the D gene is possibly TRBD1 (6 bases). TRBV23-1 is an ORF, and what it does is uncertain. With 2 bases removed from V and 1 base from J, the gap between germline ends came to 12 bases. The CDR3 sequence is 16 residues long. In nucleotides, the CDR3 is TGCGCCAGCAGTCAAGGAGGGGGTGGCAGCAATCAGCCCCAGCATTTT. Protein sequence: CASSQGGGGSNQPQHF.

The chain carries TRBV27 and TRBJ1-5; 11 nucleotides align to TRBD1. Germline V gene lookup returns CDR1 MNHEY and CDR2 SMNVEV (reference sequence). V shed 10 bases and J 6 bases; nucleotides not matched to a gene: 11. The CDR3 sequence is 15 residues long. The CDR3 region has the DNA TGTGCCAACAACGGACAGGGGGCTTTGGGTCAGCCCCAGCATTTT. It is translated as CANNGQGALGQPQHF.

The rearrangement links TRBV14 to TRBJ2-6, with 7 positions matching TRBD1. The germline V gene encodes CDR1 SGHDN and CDR2 FVKESK. The CDR3 spans 17 residues. With 4 bases clipped from V and 2 bases from J, the junction kept 8 bases outside the gene matches. The CDR3 nucleotides are TGTGCCAGCAGCCTAAGACAGGGCGTTGCTGGGGCCAACGTCCTGACTTTC. Translated, it gives CASSLRQGVAGANVLTF.

The rearrangement uses TRBV5-1 and TRBJ2-1; 9 bases match TRBD2. V lost 0 bases to trimming and J lost 5 bases; unmatched junction nucleotides: 30. Germline CDR1 reads SGHRS; CDR2 reads YFSETQ. The CDR3 sequence is 24 residues long. CDR3 bases: TGCGCCAGCAGCTTGGTAACGTGGCGGGGGGGCTCCACCCTCAGTTCTCTCAAAAACAATGAGCAGTTCTTC. This codes for CASSLVTWRGGSTLSSLKNNEQFF. Combining the CDR3 with reference TRBV5-1 and TRBJ2-1 gives the whole variable domain KAGVTQTPRYLIKTRGQQVTLSCSPISGHRSVSWYQQTPGQGLQFLFEYFSETQRNKGNFPGRFSGRQFSNSRSEMNVSTLELGDSALYLCASSLVTWRGGSTLSSLKNNEQFFGPGTRLTVL.

This chain joins TRBV5-4 and TRBJ1-1, with 7 bases fitting TRBD1. The CDR3 has 14 residues. Germline CDR1 is SGHNT and CDR2 is YYREEE (reference sequence). Losses at the gene ends were 2 bases for V and 5 bases for J; bases not matched to a gene: 6. The CDR3 region has the DNA TGTGCCAGCAGCTTAGACAGGGATAGGACTGAAGCTTTCTTT. Its protein is CASSLDRDRTEAFF. The variable domain in full, completed from reference TRBV5-4 and TRBJ1-1, reads ETGVTQSPTHLIKTRGQQVTLRCSSQSGHNTVSWYQQALGQGPQFIFQYYREEENGRGNFPPRFSGLQFPNYSSELNVNALELDDSALYLCASSLDRDRTEAFFGQGTRLTVV.

This chain connects TRBV11-2 to TRBJ2-6, with D perhaps being TRBD1 or TRBD2 (5 bases each). CDR1 and CDR2 from the germline V gene are SGHAT and FQNNGV. V lost 5 bases to trimming and J lost 0 bases, with 14 bases between them. The CDR3 runs 17 residues. The CDR3 DNA follows: TGTGCCAGCAGCCAACGGACGAGGGGCTCTGGGGCCAACGTCCTGACTTTC. Its protein product is CASSQRTRGSGANVLTF.

The genes are TRBV5-1 and TRBJ2-2; 11 nucleotides line up with TRBD1. Losses at the gene ends were 4 bases for V and 6 bases for J; bases not matched to a gene: 5. The germline gives CDR1 SGHRS, CDR2 YFSETQ. The length of the CDR3 is 15 residues. In nucleotides, the CDR3 is TGCGCCAGCAGCCCCTGGACAGGGGGCCCCGGGGAGCTGTTTTTT. This translates into CASSPWTGGPGELFF.

This clone was found a few times. The chain combines TRBV6-5 with TRBJ1-1; D may be TRBD1 (6 bases). The germline V and J ends were trimmed by 2 bases and 5 bases, with 12 bases remaining between them. CDR3 size: 14 residues. The germline V gene encodes CDR1 MNHEY and CDR2 SVGAGI. CDR3 loop: CASSYGQGLTEAFF. The CDR3 nucleotides are TGTGCCAGCAGTTACGGGCAGGGGTTGACTGAAGCTTTCTTT.

This clone has more than one count but fewer than ten. J is TRBJ1-3 and V is TRBV30; no clear D. Trimming removed 1 base at V and 4 bases at J, with 5 bases between. Germline-derived CDR1 and CDR2 are GTSNPN and SVGIG (reference sequence). There are 12 residues in the CDR3. The CDR3 loop reads CAWSARGNTIYF. As DNA, the CDR3 is TGTGCCTGGAGTGCGAGAGGAAACACCATATATTTT.

The V gene is TRBV29-1, the J gene TRBJ1-2; D gene uncertain. Looked up from germline, CDR1 is SQVTM and CDR2 is ANQGSEA. V dropped 4 bases and J dropped 7 bases, with 16 bases sitting between them. This CDR3 has 13 amino acids. In DNA form, the CDR3 reads TGCAGCGTTGGTGGGGATGGTCATGGTGGCTACACCTTC. Its translation: CSVGGDGHGGYTF. The full variable domain, its missing parts supplied by reference TRBV29-1 and TRBJ1-2, is SAVISQKPSRDICQRGTSLTIQCQVDSQVTMMFWYRQQPGQSLTLIATANQGSEATYESGFVIDKFPISRPNLTFSTLTVSNMSPEDSSIYLCSVGGDGHGGYTFGSGTRLTVV.

V usage is TRBV11-2 and J usage is TRBJ2-7; 8 bases fit TRBD2. Trimming took 0 bases from V and 4 from J; bases not matched to a gene: 8. This CDR3 has 16 amino acids. Germline V CDR1 and CDR2: SGHAT, FQNNGV. CDR3 region: CASSLEISGKLYEQYF. DNA of the CDR3: TGTGCCAGCAGCTTAGAAATTAGCGGGAAATTGTACGAGCAGTACTTC.

The chain combines TRBV10-3 with TRBJ2-1; 8 bases are a match to TRBD1. V was clipped by 6 bases and J by 7 bases; unmatched bases: 5. Germline assignment: CDR1 ENHRY and CDR2 SYGVKD. This CDR3 spans 13 amino acids. CDR3 sequence: CAIRVGQGNEQFF. As DNA, the CDR3 is TGTGCCATCAGAGTCGGACAGGGTAATGAGCAGTTCTTC.